This T cell receptor (beta chain) is from a study of blood T cell repertoires in COVID-19. The wider study: The origin of the acute and convalescent COVID-19 samples was the United States, Italy and Spain. The analysed material was cDNA or gDNA that came from T cells, B-cell-depleted T cells, or PBMCs.

Original processing methods: From reference gene primer amplification, estimates of nucleated cell counts were derived. Assay: immunoSEQ multiplex PCR; the TCRdb copy retains only in-frame clones and omits some. From that table come the V and J calls and clone size; the DNA was used to work out D and trimming. The table has tens of thousands of clones, approximately 88% seen once. The sequenced material came from peripheral blood. The sequence was obtained from a woman in her forties with acute or convalescent COVID-19.

The CDR3 is CASSYSAGGLSGYTF. DNA for the CDR3: TGTGCCAGCAGTTACTCCGCCGGGGGGCTCTCTGGCTACACCTTC. The V call is TRBV6-2 or TRBV6-3, the J call TRBJ1-2; possibly TRBD1 for D (6 bases). In germline, CDR1 is MNHEY, CDR2 SVGEGT. V was shortened by 0 bases and J by 7 bases, with 15 bases between the two germline ends. This CDR3 is 15 amino acids long.